This T cell receptor (beta chain) was sequenced during a study of T cell repertoires in cytomegalovirus infection. Points on this clonotype: Its specificity is unknown.

TCRdb redid the calling of the reads with MiXCR, one entry per CDR3 protein. The data contain 680,000 or so distinct CDR3 sequences, roughly a third of them singletons. CDR3 size: 14 residues. Looked up from germline, CDR1 is DFQATT and CDR2 is SNEGSKA (reference sequence). After removal of 4 bases from V and 0 bases from J, the junction contained 2 bases not matched to a gene. This receptor was identified in a human donor in good health (CMV status not recorded). Some clones in this sample may be carry-over from other donors' samples. Sequenced material: cultured PBMCs, taken from culture after CMV antigen stimulation. The chain combines TRBV20-1 with TRBJ2-5; 10 bases line up with TRBD1. The CDR3 is CSAMDRGYQETQYF. The CDR3 DNA follows: TGCAGTGCTATGGACAGGGGGTACCAAGAGACCCAGTACTTC.